The next 18 T cell receptor beta chains were all read from a single sample in a study of vaccination and CD4 T cells after COVID-19. Treatment here: approximately nine-day PBMC culture with coronavirus spike peptide pools or control peptides (ViraFEST assay). The Oncomine TCR Beta short-read assay sequenced DNA from cultured CD4+ T cells. TCRdb re-called the PCR reads through MiXCR, storing one row per CDR3 protein. The sample includes about 15,000 distinct CDR3 sequences, around two fifths seen only once; the top ten take about 6%. Antigens for these TCRs are unknown. The sequencing here drew on CD4+ T cells from blood, cultured in vitro, taken before SARS-CoV-2 vaccination. These receptor sequences come from a human donor who had recovered from COVID-19.

This clonotype was detected a few times. The CDR3 here is CASSSDRDPRSQPQHF. As DNA, the CDR3 is TGTGCCAGCAGCTCCGACAGGGACCCTCGAAGTCAGCCCCAGCATTTT. The genes are TRBV6-1 and TRBJ1-5, with 7 bases that match TRBD1. V gave up 6 bases and J gave up 6 bases; unmatched junction bases: 14. The CDR3 covers 16 residues. Germline V gene data show CDR1 as MNHNS and CDR2 as SASEGT.

This chain joins TRBV28 and TRBJ1-2; 10 bases match TRBD1. V was clipped by 5 bases and J by 6 bases; unmatched bases: 6. Germline-derived CDR1 and CDR2 are MDHEN and SYDVKM. The CDR3 has 14 amino acids. Here the CDR3 reads CASSRDRGIHGYTF. Written as DNA, the CDR3 is TGTGCCAGCAGTCGGGACAGGGGAATTCATGGCTACACCTTC.

The sample holds a few counts of this clonotype. The chain joins TRBV11-1 to TRBJ1-2; TRBD1 matches at 7 bases. This CDR3 contains 17 residues. The ends lost 0 bases at V and 1 base at J; junction bases unmatched: 8. The V gene's germline CDR1 is SGHAT and CDR2 FQDESV (reference sequence). CDR3 in DNA: TGTGCCAGCAGCTTAGCTTCTGGTCCAGGGGGTAACTATGGCTACACCTTC. It translates to CASSLASGPGGNYGYTF.

A single count supports this clonotype. The rearrangement joins TRBV20-1 to TRBJ2-6; weak D call: TRBD1 (5 bases). CDR1 and CDR2 (germline): DFQATT, SNEGSKA (reference sequence). Trimming shortened V by 6 bases and J by 1 base, and 16 bases separated the two germline ends. This CDR3 spans 16 amino acids. The CDR3 DNA reads as TGCAGTGCCGACAGTACCCTACTTTCTGGGGCCAACGTCCTGACTTTC. Translated: CSADSTLLSGANVLTF.

The chain uses TRBV19 and TRBJ1-5; TRBD1 might be the D (5 bases). Germline V gene lookup returns CDR1 LNHDA and CDR2 SQIVND (reference sequence). The CDR3 is made up of 14 amino acids. V shed 2 bases and J shed 5 bases, with 10 bases lying between them. The CDR3 spells CASSIQGTHQPQHF. Written as DNA, the CDR3 is TGTGCCAGTAGTATACAGGGTACGCATCAGCCCCAGCATTTT.

This clonotype was counted between two and nine times. The gene calls are TRBV6-1 and TRBJ1-5; D is uncertain. The CDR3 has 16 amino acids. Per germline, CDR1 MNHNS and CDR2 SASEGT. Trimming left V 1 base short and J 6 bases short, with 16 bases between. The CDR3 sequence: CASSEENARGFQPQHF. For the CDR3, the DNA is TGTGCCAGCAGTGAAGAGAACGCCCGAGGGTTTCAGCCCCAGCATTTT.

The V call is TRBV29-1, the J call TRBJ2-5; D is possibly TRBD1 or TRBD2 (5 bases each). CDR1 and CDR2 (germline): SQVTM, ANQGSEA. Trimming shortened V by 6 bases and J by 4 bases, and 21 bases separated the two germline ends. The CDR3 sequence is 15 residues long. The CDR3: CSVLSIQGEGETQYF. The CDR3 region has the DNA TGCAGCGTCCTTAGTATCCAGGGCGAGGGAGAGACCCAGTACTTC.

The chain joins TRBV7-2 to TRBJ2-5; 7 bases line up with TRBD2. Germline V gives CDR1 SGHTA, CDR2 FQGNSA. The CDR3 is 16 residues long. V was pared by 1 base and J by 6 bases, with 11 bases of the junction left unmatched. Here the CDR3 reads CASSLEGGAGAKTQYF. CDR3 nucleotide sequence: TGTGCCAGCAGCTTAGAAGGTGGCGCGGGAGCCAAGACCCAGTACTTC.

The chain links TRBV7-9 to TRBJ2-3; D is ambiguous. Trimming pared 1 base from V and 6 bases from J, leaving 11 bases between. The CDR3 consists of 14 residues. In germline, CDR1 is SEHNR, CDR2 FQNEAQ (reference sequence). CDR3 sequence reads: CASSLDGFWDTQYF. DNA for the CDR3: TGTGCCAGCAGCTTAGACGGTTTCTGGGATACGCAGTATTTT. Filled out from reference TRBV7-9 and TRBJ2-3, the complete variable domain reads DTGVSQNPRHKITKRGQNVTFRCDPISEHNRLYWYRQTLGQGPEFLTYFQNEAQLEKSRLLSDRFSAERPKGSFSTLEIQRTEQGDSAMYLCASSLDGFWDTQYFGPGTRLTVL.

The sample holds a few counts of this clonotype. The V gene is TRBV20-1, the J gene TRBJ2-7; 7 bases are shared with TRBD1. Per the germline V gene, CDR1 is DFQATT and CDR2 is SNEGSKA (reference sequence). The CDR3 runs to 13 residues. The V and J ends lost 3 bases and 0 bases, in that order; junction bases with no gene match: 2. The CDR3 is CSASRDSSYEQYF. The CDR3 nucleotides read TGCAGTGCTAGTAGGGACAGCTCCTACGAGCAGTACTTC.

This chain joins TRBV7-9 and TRBJ2-4; 9 positions match TRBD2. The CDR3 runs to 16 residues. Germline CDR1 is SEHNR and CDR2 is FQNEAQ (reference sequence). The J segment lost 1 base and the V segment lost 3 bases, leaving 4 bases of the junction unmatched. The CDR3 sequence is CASSFGLAKAKNIQYF. As DNA, the CDR3 is TGTGCCAGCAGCTTCGGACTAGCGAAGGCCAAAAACATTCAGTACTTC.

This clonotype has more than one count but fewer than ten. The chain combines TRBV6-1 with TRBJ1-2; D unresolved. Trimming removed 1 base at V and 7 bases at J, with 10 bases between. The CDR3 is made up of 13 amino acids. Germline loops: CDR1 MNHNS, CDR2 SASEGT. The CDR3 nucleotides read TGTGCCAGCAGTGAAGGCCGGGGTGGTGGCTACACCTTC. Translation: CASSEGRGGGYTF.

This chain connects TRBV20-1 to TRBJ2-1; the match to TRBD2 covers 11 bases. Germline V lookup: CDR1 DFQATT, CDR2 SNEGSKA (reference sequence). The CDR3 runs to 16 residues. After removal of 4 bases from V and 4 bases from J, the junction contained 9 bases not matched to a gene. CDR3: CSAKQPSGGLYNEQFF. CDR3 nucleotides: TGCAGTGCTAAACAACCTAGCGGGGGGCTTTACAATGAGCAGTTCTTC.

The chain combines TRBV20-1 with TRBJ1-1; D is possibly TRBD1 (5 bases). The CDR3 totals 12 residues. Trimming pared 5 bases from V and 8 bases from J, leaving 15 bases between. Looked up from germline, CDR1 is DFQATT and CDR2 is SNEGSKA (reference sequence). CDR3 sequence reads: CSADPQDREAFF. DNA for the CDR3: TGCAGTGCTGACCCCCAAGACAGAGAAGCTTTCTTT.

This chain uses TRBV7-2 with TRBJ1-2; 8 bases match TRBD1. This CDR3 region has 15 residues. CDR1 SGHTA and CDR2 FQGNSA come from the germline V gene. J lost 6 bases, V lost 4 bases, and 10 bases had no gene match. The CDR3 spells CASSSFDRGVDGYTF. The CDR3 bases are TGTGCCAGCAGCTCTTTCGACAGGGGAGTTGATGGCTACACCTTC.

The chain employs TRBV12-3 or TRBV12-4 and TRBJ2-5; 14 nucleotides agree with TRBD2. CDR3 length equals 19 residues. The trim removed 4 bases at V and 0 bases at J, leaving 10 bases unmatched. CDR3 DNA sequence: TGTGCCAGCAGTTCAACCGGGACTAGCGGGAGAATATACCAAGAGACCCAGTACTTC. Its protein is CASSSTGTSGRIYQETQYF.

The J gene is TRBJ2-7, the V gene TRBV6-5; D uncertain. The germline V gene has CDR1 MNHEY and CDR2 SVGAGI. V was cut by 0 bases and J by 0 bases, with 6 bases left in between. The CDR3 has 14 residues. In DNA, the CDR3 is TGTGCCAGCAGTTACTCGACCAACTCCTACGAGCAGTACTTC. This sequence encodes CASSYSTNSYEQYF.

V and J are TRBV7-9 and TRBJ2-1; 9 bases match TRBD2. With V trimmed by 1 base and J by 7 bases, 14 bases remained unmatched. This CDR3 region has 18 residues. The germline V gene encodes CDR1 SEHNR and CDR2 FQNEAQ (reference sequence). The CDR3: CASSLVGTAGGRRNEQFF. In DNA form, the CDR3 reads TGTGCCAGCAGCTTAGTTGGTACGGCGGGAGGGCGTAGGAATGAGCAGTTCTTC.